A single sample is the source of the 20 T cell receptor beta chains below, sequenced in a study of siplizumab effects on memory and regulatory T cells. The repertoire was sequenced with immunoSEQ multiplex PCR; TCRdb's copy has only in-frame clones and lacks some. Among approximately 100,000 clones, around 90% were seen once, and the ten largest hold 12%. The sample taken for sequencing was non-Treg CD4+ T cells sorted from blood. All receptors come from a human donor in good health.

J is TRBJ2-5 and V is TRBV14, with TRBD1 as a possible D gene (6 bases). Germline-derived CDR1 and CDR2 are SGHDN and FVKESK. V lost 1 base to trimming and J lost 1 base, with 16 bases between them. The CDR3 is 17 residues long. CDR3 sequence reads: CASSQVQPQGFQETQYF. CDR3 sequence (DNA): TGTGCCAGCAGCCAAGTCCAACCCCAGGGGTTCCAAGAGACCCAGTACTTC.

The rearrangement joins TRBV9 to TRBJ2-2; 7 bases agree with TRBD2. Trimming took 4 bases from V and 1 from J; bases not matched to a gene: 4. The germline V gene encodes CDR1 SGDLS and CDR2 YYNGEE. The CDR3 consists of 15 residues. The CDR3 DNA is TGTGCCAGCAGCCTTCGGACTAGGAACACCGGGGAGCTGTTTTTT. Amino acids: CASSLRTRNTGELFF.

The V call is TRBV29-1, the J call TRBJ2-3, with no clear D. Trimming removed 5 bases from V and 2 bases from J, with 5 bases in between. CDR1 SQVTM and CDR2 ANQGSEA come from the germline V gene. This CDR3 region has 11 residues. CDR3 residues: CSVFLTDTQYF. The CDR3 DNA sequence: TGCAGCGTTTTCCTCACAGATACGCAGTATTTT.

The chain couples TRBV15 to TRBJ2-7; 8 nucleotides match TRBD1. Germline V lookup: CDR1 LNHNV, CDR2 YYDKDF (reference sequence). The CDR3 is 14 amino acids. With V trimmed by 2 bases and J by 2 bases, 2 bases remained unmatched. The CDR3 loop reads CATSRRQGTYEQYF. As DNA, the CDR3 is TGTGCCACCAGCAGAAGACAGGGGACCTACGAGCAGTACTTC.

The chain couples TRBV7-8 to TRBJ1-5; D uncertain. This CDR3 region has 14 residues. CDR1 is SGHVS, CDR2 FQNEAQ, per germline. Trimming left V 1 base short and J 3 bases short, with 7 bases between. The CDR3 sequence: CASSLGRNNQPQHF. The CDR3 DNA follows: TGTGCCAGCAGCTTAGGACGGAACAATCAGCCCCAGCATTTT.

V is TRBV5-1 and J is TRBJ1-5; TRBD1 agrees at 9 bases. The CDR3 covers 15 residues. Germline values: CDR1 SGHRS, CDR2 YFSETQ. Trimming cost V 0 bases and J 4 bases; bases outside gene matches: 2. The CDR3 reads CASSLGDRDNQPQHF. The CDR3 DNA reads TGCGCCAGCAGCTTGGGGGACAGGGATAATCAGCCCCAGCATTTT.

This clone was recorded once. This chain's CDR3 is CASKRGGLEEQYF. The CDR3 bases are TGCGCCAGTAAGCGTGGGGGTCTCGAAGAGCAGTACTTC. The V call is TRBV5-1, the J call TRBJ2-7; possibly TRBD1 or TRBD2 for D (5 bases each). CDR3 size: 13 residues. Trimming cost V 8 bases and J 7 bases, with 19 bases left between them. In germline, CDR1 is SGHRS, CDR2 YFSETQ. Together with reference TRBV5-1 and TRBJ2-7, the CDR3 gives the full variable domain: KAGVTQTPRYLIKTRGQQVTLSCSPISGHRSVSWYQQTPGQGLQFLFEYFSETQRNKGNFPGRFSGRQFSNSRSEMNVSTLELGDSALYLCASKRGGLEEQYFGPGTRLTVT.

The chain is built from TRBV7-9 and TRBJ2-7; no clear D gene. Germline V gene data show CDR1 as SEHNR and CDR2 as FQNEAQ (reference sequence). This CDR3 has 15 residues. V lost 5 bases, J lost 6 bases, and 20 bases lay in between. CDR3 nucleotides: TGTGCCAGCAGCCCTTCTCGAGCCGTCATTTCCGAGCAGTACTTC. Protein: CASSPSRAVISEQYF.

This chain joins TRBV5-1 and TRBJ2-5; possibly TRBD1 for D (5 bases). Looked up from germline, CDR1 is SGHRS and CDR2 is YFSETQ. The CDR3 is 15 amino acids. V lost 4 bases and J lost 1, with 14 bases in between. DNA of the CDR3: TGCGCCAGCAGCCCTAACCGACAGTTCCAAGAGACCCAGTACTTC. Its translation: CASSPNRQFQETQYF. Supplemented by reference TRBV5-1 and TRBJ2-5, the full variable domain reads KAGVTQTPRYLIKTRGQQVTLSCSPISGHRSVSWYQQTPGQGLQFLFEYFSETQRNKGNFPGRFSGRQFSNSRSEMNVSTLELGDSALYLCASSPNRQFQETQYFGPGTRLLVL.

The chain is built from TRBV29-1 and TRBJ1-2, with TRBD1 matching 9 bases. V lost 4 bases and J lost 5; bases outside the gene matches: 5. This CDR3 is built from 13 residues. From germline, CDR1 is SQVTM and CDR2 ANQGSEA. The CDR3 is CSVAQGAKYGYTF. The CDR3 DNA sequence: TGCAGCGTTGCACAGGGGGCGAAATATGGCTACACCTTC.

V and J are TRBV11-3 and TRBJ2-1; no clear D. V lost 2 bases, J lost 6 bases, and 11 bases lay in between. Per germline, CDR1 SGHNT and CDR2 YENEEA. This CDR3 is built from 14 residues. CDR3 bases: TGTGCCAGCAGCTTATCGGGTAGCTCCAATGAGCAGTTCTTC. This sequence encodes CASSLSGSSNEQFF.

The chain employs TRBV19 and TRBJ1-5; 12 bases line up with TRBD1. The V gene's germline CDR1 is LNHDA and CDR2 SQIVND (reference sequence). Trimming at V came to 7 bases and at J to 9 bases, leaving 13 bases not matched to a gene. The CDR3 contains 16 residues. The CDR3 spells CASIEGTGGRRRPQHF. Here the CDR3 DNA reads TGTGCCAGTATTGAAGGGACAGGGGGCCGTCGGAGGCCCCAGCATTTT.

This rearrangement joins TRBV14 to TRBJ2-3; the D is unclear. The CDR3 totals 14 residues. V shed 3 bases and J shed 10 bases, with 17 bases lying between them. Germline V gene sequence: CDR1 SGHDN, CDR2 FVKESK. The DNA for the CDR3 is TGTGCCAGCAGCCATCCGTCCCCCTCGGCGTCGCAGTATTTT. Residues: CASSHPSPSASQYF.

V and J are TRBV28 and TRBJ2-5, with unresolved D. This CDR3 is built from 14 residues. Trimming took 2 bases from V and 0 from J, leaving 7 bases between them. Germline CDR1 and CDR2: MDHEN and SYDVKM. DNA for the CDR3: TGTGCCAGCAGTTTAATGCATAACCAAGAGACCCAGTACTTC. Residues: CASSLMHNQETQYF.

Remarks on this clone: Other DNA sequences in this sample translate to the same CDR3. V and J are TRBV30 and TRBJ1-5, with D unresolved. The V gene's germline CDR1 is GTSNPN and CDR2 SVGIG (reference sequence). Trimming took off 1 base at V and 0 bases at J, with 7 bases between the two ends. This CDR3 comprises 14 residues. In nucleotides, the CDR3 is TGTGCCTGGAGTGCGGGTAATAGCAATCAGCCCCAGCATTTT. Translation: CAWSAGNSNQPQHF.

The gene calls are TRBV6-1 and TRBJ1-4, with D perhaps TRBD1 (6 bases). The CDR3 extends over 15 amino acids. The germline V and J ends were trimmed by 5 bases and 5 bases, with 15 bases remaining between them. CDR1 is MNHNS, CDR2 SASEGT, per germline. CDR3 residues: CASSKVGGQNEKLFF. The CDR3 region has the DNA TGTGCCAGCAGTAAGGTCGGGGGGCAAAATGAAAAACTGTTTTTT.

This sequence joins TRBV11-2 and TRBJ2-2; D possibly corresponds to TRBD2 (6 bases). The CDR3 extends over 18 amino acids. The germline V and J ends were trimmed by 5 bases and 1 base, with 20 bases remaining between them. Germline V gene lookup returns CDR1 SGHAT and CDR2 FQNNGV. Written as DNA, the CDR3 is TGTGCCAGCAGCCCCACCGGGAGCTTCGAGATGAACACCGGGGAGCTGTTTTTT. Translation: CASSPTGSFEMNTGELFF.

The CDR3 DNA follows: TGTGCCAGCAGTGAACCGGGACTAAAATACGAGCAGTACTTC. Protein product: CASSEPGLKYEQYF. The V call is TRBV2, the J call TRBJ2-7; TRBD2 agrees at 7 bases. Trimming at V came to 2 bases and at J to 4 bases, leaving 5 bases not matched to a gene. Germline CDR1 is SNHLY and CDR2 is FYNNEI. This CDR3 has 14 amino acids.

The CDR3 loop is CASSPPTSGRNEQFF. The DNA of the CDR3 is TGTGCCAGCTCACCACCAACTAGCGGGAGGAATGAGCAGTTCTTC. This chain links TRBV18 with TRBJ2-1, with TRBD2 identical over 12 bases. The CDR3 is made up of 15 amino acids. The trim removed 0 bases at V and 7 bases at J, leaving 1 base unmatched. CDR1 KGHSH and CDR2 LQKENI come from the germline V gene.

V and J are TRBV30 and TRBJ1-2; D unresolved. CDR1 and CDR2 from the germline V gene are GTSNPN and SVGIG (reference sequence). CDR3 length: 13 residues. Trimming took off 0 bases at V and 0 bases at J, with 5 bases between the two ends. The CDR3 coding sequence is TGTGCCTGGAGTGTAAAAGCTAACTATGGCTACACCTTC. Its protein is CAWSVKANYGYTF.